This entry lists 27 T cell receptor beta chains sequenced from one sample in a study of T cells after yellow fever vaccination. One entry per CDR3 protein results from TCRdb running MiXCR on the 5' RACE reads. The sample holds about 130,000 distinct CDR3 sequences, 8% to 10% seen once. Material: CD8+ T cells sorted from PBMCs, obtained on the day of the yellow fever booster vaccination. These receptors were obtained from a man younger than 35 who received the YFV17D yellow fever vaccine.

The sample holds a few counts of this clonotype. The rearrangement links TRBV28 to TRBJ1-6; D remains unclear. This CDR3 spans 15 amino acids. From germline, CDR1 is MDHEN and CDR2 SYDVKM. V shed 8 bases and J shed 0 bases, with 11 bases lying between them. The CDR3 loop is CASCLMGSYNSPLHF. CDR3 nucleotide sequence: TGTGCCAGCTGCCTTATGGGCTCCTATAATTCACCCCTCCACTTT.

This chain links TRBV2 with TRBJ1-5; D gene unclear. Germline CDR1 is SNHLY and CDR2 is FYNNEI. The V end lost 7 bases, the J end lost 4 bases, and 20 bases lay between the germline ends. The CDR3 spans 16 residues. The chain's CDR3 is CASKPVEALPNQPQHF. For the CDR3, the DNA is TGTGCCAGCAAACCCGTGGAGGCGCTACCGAATCAGCCCCAGCATTTT.

This clonotype was recorded many times. V usage is TRBV7-9 and J usage is TRBJ2-7, with D possibly matching TRBD1 (6 bases). CDR1 is SEHNR and CDR2 is FQNEAQ in the germline V gene (reference sequence). V lost 3 bases and J lost 3, with 9 bases in between. This CDR3 is built from 13 residues. CDR3 sequence reads: CASSFQDSYEQYF. Here the CDR3 DNA reads TGTGCCAGCAGCTTCCAGGACAGCTACGAGCAGTACTTC.

This chain links TRBV10-3 with TRBJ1-2, with TRBD1 as a possible D gene (5 bases). Trimming removed 0 bases from V and 6 bases from J, with 20 bases in between. The CDR3 length is 17 residues. Looked up from germline, CDR1 is ENHRY and CDR2 is SYGVKD. The CDR3 protein is CAISESKYRNKENGYTF. CDR3 in DNA: TGTGCCATCAGTGAGTCGAAGTACAGGAATAAGGAGAATGGCTACACCTTC.

This clonotype was detected only a few times. The chain uses TRBV5-1 and TRBJ1-1; D uncertain. The CDR3 is 17 residues long. V was clipped by 2 bases and J by 1 base, with 18 bases between them. CDR1 is SGHRS and CDR2 is YFSETQ in the germline V gene. Written as DNA, the CDR3 is TGCGCCAGCAGCTTTCAACTCATGTCAGGTCGGAACACTGAAGCTTTCTTT. It codes for CASSFQLMSGRNTEAFF. Full variable domain (missing parts from reference TRBV5-1 and TRBJ1-1): KAGVTQTPRYLIKTRGQQVTLSCSPISGHRSVSWYQQTPGQGLQFLFEYFSETQRNKGNFPGRFSGRQFSNSRSEMNVSTLELGDSALYLCASSFQLMSGRNTEAFFGQGTRLTVV.

This clonotype was found many times. The chain links TRBV7-2 to TRBJ2-1; 7 bases agree with TRBD2. The CDR3 totals 17 residues. The V gene end was trimmed by 4 bases and the J gene end by 8 bases; junction bases not matched to a gene: 17. The V gene's germline CDR1 is SGHTA and CDR2 FQGNSA. CDR3 in DNA: TGTGCCAGCAGCTCCGGGGGGTGGGTGCGCCTCGACGATGAGCAGTTCTTC. Its translation is CASSSGGWVRLDDEQFF.

The J gene is TRBJ2-7, the V gene TRBV5-5; D gene unclear. Germline CDR1 and CDR2: SGHKS and YYEKEE (reference sequence). The CDR3 runs to 13 residues. V was shortened by 1 base and J by 5 bases, with 10 bases between the two germline ends. The DNA of the CDR3 is TGTGCCAGCAGCTTGAATTATTTCCACGAGCAGTACGTC. Amino acids: CASSLNYFHEQYV.

This clonotype was seen many times. CDR3 bases: TGTGCCAGCAGTGAGCGGGGGGGCGACACCGGGGAGCTGTTTTTT. Protein product: CASSERGGDTGELFF. V is TRBV6-4 and J is TRBJ2-2, with 9 bases matching TRBD2. Germline CDR1 reads MRHNA; CDR2 reads SNTAGT. The CDR3 runs to 15 residues. V shed 3 bases and J 3 bases; nucleotides not matched to a gene: 2.

This clonotype was picked up a small number of times. The chain carries TRBV20-1 and TRBJ2-7, with D possibly TRBD2 on 5 matching bases. Trimming took off 5 bases at V and 12 bases at J, with 17 bases between the two ends. Germline V gene data show CDR1 as DFQATT and CDR2 as SNEGSKA (reference sequence). The CDR3 runs to 11 residues. The CDR3 DNA reads TGCAGTGCTGAGAGGGCCAAGGGTGTGTACTTC. Protein product: CSAERAKGVYF.

The J gene is TRBJ1-5, the V gene TRBV27; D is undetermined. Germline V CDR1 and CDR2: MNHEY, SMNVEV (reference sequence). There are 14 residues in the CDR3. Deletions cut 10 bases from V and 1 base from J, with 14 bases between. As DNA, the CDR3 is TGTGCCACCGCACACCCTGGGAGCAATCAGCCCCAGCATTTT. Its translation is CATAHPGSNQPQHF.

This clonotype was found a few times. This sequence joins TRBV13 and TRBJ1-1; the D gene is possibly TRBD1 (5 bases). In germline, CDR1 is PRHDT, CDR2 FYEKMQ (reference sequence). V was shortened by 6 bases and J by 7 bases, with 9 bases between the two germline ends. CDR3 size: 11 residues. Written as DNA, the CDR3 is TGTGCCAGCAGGCAGAGGGGTGAAGCTTTCTTT. It encodes CASRQRGEAFF. The variable domain in full, with the rest retrieved from reference TRBV13 and TRBJ1-1, is AAGVIQSPRHLIKEKRETATLKCYPIPRHDTVYWYQQGPGQDPQFLISFYEKMQSDKGSIPDRFSAQQFSDYHSELNMSSLELGDSALYFCASRQRGEAFFGQGTRLTVV.

The chain employs TRBV23-1 and TRBJ2-5, with 7 positions matching TRBD1. TRBV23-1 is designated an ORF whose function remains uncertain. The V gene end was trimmed by 2 bases and the J gene end by 5 bases; junction bases not matched to a gene: 8. This CDR3 is 15 amino acids long. The DNA for the CDR3 is TGCGCCAGCAGTCAAATTACAGGGGCGTCCGAGACCCAGTACTTC. It yields the protein CASSQITGASETQYF.

This chain connects TRBV12-3 or TRBV12-4 to TRBJ1-2; tentative D call: TRBD1 (5 bases). Trimming cost V 3 bases and J 2 bases, with 10 bases left between them. CDR3 length equals 14 residues. CDR3 protein: CASSFGGRNYGYTF. The CDR3 bases are TGTGCCAGCAGTTTTGGGGGTAGAAACTATGGCTACACCTTC.

J is TRBJ1-2 and V is TRBV4-1; TRBD1 aligns across 9 bases. This CDR3 has 14 residues. Trimming took 4 bases from V and 6 from J; bases not matched to a gene: 6. Germline assignment: CDR1 MGHRA and CDR2 YSYEKL. The CDR3 sequence is CASSPTGGLNGYTF. The CDR3 DNA follows: TGCGCCAGCAGCCCCACAGGGGGCCTCAATGGCTACACCTTC.

This clonotype came up many times. The chain employs TRBV11-2 and TRBJ2-3, with D unclear. V was pared by 6 bases and J by 2 bases, with 6 bases between. CDR3 length: 12 residues. Germline loops: CDR1 SGHAT, CDR2 FQNNGV. CDR3 amino acids: CASRYYTDTQYF. DNA of the CDR3: TGTGCCAGCAGGTACTACACAGATACGCAGTATTTT.

This clonotype was counted many times. The chain links TRBV2 to TRBJ1-6, with TRBD1 matching 8 bases. Per the germline V gene, CDR1 is SNHLY and CDR2 is FYNNEI. V shed 8 bases and J 3 bases; nucleotides not matched to a gene: 6. This CDR3 is 15 amino acids long. CDR3 region: CASGDRGIYNSPLHF. The CDR3, as DNA: TGTGCCAGCGGAGACAGGGGTATCTATAATTCACCCCTCCACTTT.

This chain uses TRBV20-1 with TRBJ2-7; D is tentatively TRBD1 or TRBD2 (7 bases each). The germline gives CDR1 DFQATT, CDR2 SNEGSKA (reference sequence). The CDR3 has 14 amino acids. The V and J ends lost 6 bases and 1 base respectively, with 16 bases between them. CDR3 in DNA: TGCAGTGCCAGGGGGGGACCCCCGTCCTACGAGCAGTACTTC. Translating gives CSARGGPPSYEQYF.

This clonotype was observed a handful of times. The chain is built from TRBV6-5 and TRBJ2-3; 11 nucleotides line up with TRBD2. Trimming took 4 bases from V and 4 from J; bases not matched to a gene: 4. CDR3 size: 15 residues. CDR1 MNHEY and CDR2 SVGAGI come from the germline V gene. The CDR3: CASSSLAGGPDTQYF. As DNA, the CDR3 is TGTGCCAGCAGTTCTCTAGCGGGGGGACCAGATACGCAGTATTTT.

This clonotype was seen many times. CDR3 loop: CASSAGTETQPQHF. CDR3 nucleotides: TGTGCCAGCAGTGCCGGGACAGAGACTCAGCCCCAGCATTTT. The gene calls are TRBV12-3 or TRBV12-4 and TRBJ1-5, with 7 bases that match TRBD1. The junction had 7 bases not matched to a gene; V was cut back by 5 bases and J by 6 bases. CDR3 size: 14 residues.

The chain joins TRBV11-3 to TRBJ2-5; unclear D gene. V shed 2 bases and J shed 1 base, with 8 bases lying between them. The CDR3 is 14 amino acids. Germline CDR1 and CDR2: SGHNT and YENEEA. DNA of the CDR3: TGTGCCAGCAGCTTAACGGGCAGCCAAGAGACCCAGTACTTC. The encoded protein is CASSLTGSQETQYF.

V gene TRBV9 combines with J gene TRBJ2-7; TRBD2 agrees at 12 bases. Unmatched junction bases numbered 8, after V lost 3 bases and J lost 1 base. The CDR3 runs 17 residues. CDR1 is SGDLS and CDR2 is YYNGEE in the germline V gene. The CDR3 sequence: CASSEAPLAGGSYEQYF. The CDR3 DNA reads as TGTGCCAGCAGCGAGGCCCCTCTAGCGGGGGGGTCCTACGAGCAGTACTTC.

This clonotype was seen many times. The rearrangement uses TRBV11-2 and TRBJ1-1, with unresolved D. Between the trimmed V and J ends, which lost 4 bases and 8 bases, there was a span of 26 bases. The V gene's germline CDR1 is SGHAT and CDR2 FQNNGV. The CDR3 is 17 amino acids. The CDR3 here is CASSYLAPSRTAREAFF. The CDR3 DNA follows: TGTGCCAGCAGCTATCTGGCCCCGAGCCGGACCGCGAGGGAAGCTTTCTTT.

This clonotype was detected only a few times. The chain joins TRBV9 to TRBJ1-6; D not certain. Germline loops: CDR1 SGDLS, CDR2 YYNGEE. The CDR3 has 15 amino acids. Trimming removed 3 bases from V and 9 bases from J, with 16 bases in between. CDR3 sequence reads: CASSEGTAVGSPLHF. The CDR3 DNA is TGTGCCAGCAGCGAGGGAACAGCGGTGGGTTCACCCCTCCACTTT.

The table lists this clonotype with a few counts. The V call is TRBV15, the J call TRBJ2-3; 12 bases are shared with TRBD1. The germline gives CDR1 LNHNV, CDR2 YYDKDF (reference sequence). This CDR3 spans 17 amino acids. V was clipped by 5 bases and J by 0 bases; unmatched bases: 6. This CDR3 reads CATSSPGQGASTDTQYF. The CDR3 region has the DNA TGTGCCACCAGCTCCCCGGGACAGGGGGCGAGCACAGATACGCAGTATTTT.

This clonotype was counted between two and nine times. This chain connects TRBV6-6 to TRBJ2-7, with 7 nucleotides matching TRBD2. The CDR3 runs to 15 residues. V was pared by 5 bases and J by 2 bases, with 9 bases of the junction left unmatched. The V gene's germline CDR1 is MNHNY and CDR2 SVGAGI (reference sequence). The chain's CDR3 is CASSPSGGKAYEQYV. The DNA of the CDR3 is TGTGCCAGCAGTCCGTCCGGGGGGAAAGCCTACGAGCAGTACGTC.

V is TRBV4-1 and J is TRBJ2-7; D remains ambiguous. Germline V CDR1 and CDR2: MGHRA, YSYEKL. V was pared by 1 base and J by 3 bases, with 7 bases between. The CDR3 loop spans 13 amino acids. The CDR3 region is CASSQGSGYEQYV. For the CDR3, the DNA is TGCGCCAGCAGCCAAGGATCGGGCTACGAGCAGTACGTC.

The rearrangement uses TRBV27 and TRBJ2-1; TRBD2 is a possible D gene (7 bases). V gave up 3 bases and J gave up 4 bases, with 10 bases separating them. From germline, CDR1 is MNHEY and CDR2 SMNVEV (reference sequence). This CDR3 is 14 amino acids long. The CDR3 here is CASSFGGPYNEQFF. The CDR3, as DNA: TGTGCCAGCAGTTTCGGGGGGCCGTACAATGAGCAGTTCTTC.